This T cell receptor beta chain was identified in a study of CD8+ T cells in alopecia areata. Following RNA extraction, reverse transcription yielded cDNA that acted as the sequencing template. Assay: immunoSEQ multiplex PCR; the TCRdb copy retains only in-frame clones and omits some. The sample contains 200,000 to 250,000 clones, about three fifths of which appear only once. Treatment denoted: oral pan-JAK inhibitor, 5-10 mg twice daily. The CDR3 runs to 16 residues. The germline V gene encodes CDR1 SGHRS and CDR2 YFSETQ. V trimming: 0 bases; J trimming: 3 bases; junction bases outside the gene matches: 7.

The chain has TRBV5-1 and TRBJ2-3, with 7 bases fitting TRBD2. The sequenced sample was CD4+ T cells sorted from blood, obtained at week 4, from a patient treated with tofacitinib. This clonotype was obtained from a human donor with alopecia areata. The CDR3 DNA sequence: TGCGCCAGCAGCTTGGAGGGGACTACACTTACAGATACGCAGTATTTT. This gives the protein CASSLEGTTLTDTQYF.